This entry describes one T cell receptor (beta chain). Its antigen is unidentified. These data come from a study of PD-1 blockade in classical Hodgkin lymphoma. Study-level information: Patients in the cohort were put on intravenous nivolumab, 3 mg/kg every 2 weeks.

Overall study findings and caveats: Exclusion covered patients beginning nivolumab under 1 year post-ASCT. Newly diagnosed patients reportedly had lower baseline TCR diversity than healthy donors.

The time point is: cycle 4 day 1 (C4D1), after less than 7 weeks of nivolumab. Each patient relapsed following autologous stem cell transplantation, and prior brentuximab vedotin exposure differed. When best responses were assessed, they were complete response, partial response or progressive disease. Using immunoSEQ multiplex PCR, the repertoire was profiled, and TCRdb retains in-frame clones only, with some absent. The table records 25,000 to 30,000 clones, around 77% of them present only once. Germline V CDR1 and CDR2: MNHNS, SASEGT. The CDR3 covers 14 residues. V gave up 6 bases and J gave up 9 bases; unmatched junction bases: 6.

This clonotype was obtained from a human donor with classical Hodgkin lymphoma. V is TRBV6-1 and J is TRBJ2-1; TRBD2 matches 12 bases. The sequences come from peripheral blood mononuclear cells (PBMCs), collected before the fourth cycle of nivolumab. The CDR3 region has the DNA TGTGCCAGCAGCTCTAGCGGGAGGGTCAGTGAGCAGTTCTTC. It codes for CASSSSGRVSEQFF.